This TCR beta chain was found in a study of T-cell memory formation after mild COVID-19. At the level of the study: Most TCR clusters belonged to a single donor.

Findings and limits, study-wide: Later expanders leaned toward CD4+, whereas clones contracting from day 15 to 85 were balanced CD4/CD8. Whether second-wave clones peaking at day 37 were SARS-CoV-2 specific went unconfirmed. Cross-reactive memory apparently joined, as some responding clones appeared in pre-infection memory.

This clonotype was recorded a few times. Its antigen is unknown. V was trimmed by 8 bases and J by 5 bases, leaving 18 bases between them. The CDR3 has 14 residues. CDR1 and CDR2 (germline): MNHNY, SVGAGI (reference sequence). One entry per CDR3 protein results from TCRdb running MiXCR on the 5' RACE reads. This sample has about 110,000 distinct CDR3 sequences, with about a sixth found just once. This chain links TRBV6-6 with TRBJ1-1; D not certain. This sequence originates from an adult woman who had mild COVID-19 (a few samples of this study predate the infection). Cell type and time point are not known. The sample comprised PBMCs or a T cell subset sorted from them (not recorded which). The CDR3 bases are TGTGCCAGCGCCTACAAGCAGCCTTTAACTGAAGCTTTCTTT. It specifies CASAYKQPLTEAFF.